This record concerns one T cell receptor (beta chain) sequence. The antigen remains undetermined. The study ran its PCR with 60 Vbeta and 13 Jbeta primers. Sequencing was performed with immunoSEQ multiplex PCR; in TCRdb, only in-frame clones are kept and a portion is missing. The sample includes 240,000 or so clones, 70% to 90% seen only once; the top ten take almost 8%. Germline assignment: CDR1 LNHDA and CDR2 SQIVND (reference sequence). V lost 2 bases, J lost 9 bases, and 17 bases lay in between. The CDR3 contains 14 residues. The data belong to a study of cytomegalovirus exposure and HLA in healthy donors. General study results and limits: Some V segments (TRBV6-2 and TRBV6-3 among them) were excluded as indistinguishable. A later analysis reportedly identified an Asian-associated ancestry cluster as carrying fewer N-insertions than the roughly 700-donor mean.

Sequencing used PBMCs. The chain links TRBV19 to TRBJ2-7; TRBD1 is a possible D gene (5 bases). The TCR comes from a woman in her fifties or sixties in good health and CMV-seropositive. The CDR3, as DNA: TGTGCCAGTAGTATATCTTTTCCGACAGTGTGGCAGTACTTC. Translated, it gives CASSISFPTVWQYF.